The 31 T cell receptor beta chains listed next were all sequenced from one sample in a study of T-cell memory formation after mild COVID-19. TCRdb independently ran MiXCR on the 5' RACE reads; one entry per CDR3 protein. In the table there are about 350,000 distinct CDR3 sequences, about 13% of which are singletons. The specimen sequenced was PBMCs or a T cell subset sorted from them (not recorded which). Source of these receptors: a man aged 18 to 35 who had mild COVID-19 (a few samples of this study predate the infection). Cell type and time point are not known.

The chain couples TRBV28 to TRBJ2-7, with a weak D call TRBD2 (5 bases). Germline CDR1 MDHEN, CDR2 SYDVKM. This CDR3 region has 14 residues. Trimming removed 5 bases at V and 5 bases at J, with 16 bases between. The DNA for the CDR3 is TGTGCCAGCAGTCGCCCGGGGATTTTGCACGAGCAGTACGTC. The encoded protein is CASSRPGILHEQYV.

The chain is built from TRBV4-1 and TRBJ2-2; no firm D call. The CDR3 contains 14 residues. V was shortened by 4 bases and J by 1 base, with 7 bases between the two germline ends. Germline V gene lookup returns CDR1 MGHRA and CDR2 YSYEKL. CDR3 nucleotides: TGCGCCAGCAGCCCAAGTCGGAACACCGGGGAGCTGTTTTTT. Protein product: CASSPSRNTGELFF.

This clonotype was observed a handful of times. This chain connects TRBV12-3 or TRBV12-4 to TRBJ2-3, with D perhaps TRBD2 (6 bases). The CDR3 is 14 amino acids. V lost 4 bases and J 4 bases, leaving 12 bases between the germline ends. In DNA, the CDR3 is TGTGCCAGCAGTTCCCCCCGGAGGGCAGATACGCAGTATTTT. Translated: CASSSPRRADTQYF.

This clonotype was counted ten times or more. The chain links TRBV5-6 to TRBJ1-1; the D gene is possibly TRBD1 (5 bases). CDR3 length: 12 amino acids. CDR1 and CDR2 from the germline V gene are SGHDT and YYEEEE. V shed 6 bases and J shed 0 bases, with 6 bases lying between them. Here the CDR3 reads CASTGLNTEAFF. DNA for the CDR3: TGTGCCAGCACAGGGCTGAACACTGAAGCTTTCTTT.

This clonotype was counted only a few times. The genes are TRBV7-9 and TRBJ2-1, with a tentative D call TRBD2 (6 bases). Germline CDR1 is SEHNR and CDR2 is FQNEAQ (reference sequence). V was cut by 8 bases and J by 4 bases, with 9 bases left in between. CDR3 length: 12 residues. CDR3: CASAAGYNEQFF. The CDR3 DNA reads TGTGCCAGCGCCGCGGGGTACAATGAGCAGTTCTTC.

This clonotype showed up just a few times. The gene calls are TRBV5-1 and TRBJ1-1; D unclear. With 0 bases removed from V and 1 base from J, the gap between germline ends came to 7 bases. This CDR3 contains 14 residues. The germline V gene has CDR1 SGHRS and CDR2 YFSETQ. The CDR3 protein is CASSLGVGNTEAFF. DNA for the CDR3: TGCGCCAGCAGCTTGGGAGTTGGGAACACTGAAGCTTTCTTT.

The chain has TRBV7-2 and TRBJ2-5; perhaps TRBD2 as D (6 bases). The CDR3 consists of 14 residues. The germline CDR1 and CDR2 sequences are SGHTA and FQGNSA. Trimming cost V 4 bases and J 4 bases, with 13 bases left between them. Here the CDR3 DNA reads TGTGCCAGCAGCTCCCGATCGGGGGTAGAGACCCAGTACTTC. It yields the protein CASSSRSGVETQYF.

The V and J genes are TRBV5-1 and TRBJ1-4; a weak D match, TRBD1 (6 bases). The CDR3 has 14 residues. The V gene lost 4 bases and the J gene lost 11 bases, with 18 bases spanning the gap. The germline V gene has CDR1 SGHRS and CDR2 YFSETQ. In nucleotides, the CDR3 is TGCGCCAGCAGCCCGAGGACGGGGGCGGTCAAACTGTTTTTT. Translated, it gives CASSPRTGAVKLFF.

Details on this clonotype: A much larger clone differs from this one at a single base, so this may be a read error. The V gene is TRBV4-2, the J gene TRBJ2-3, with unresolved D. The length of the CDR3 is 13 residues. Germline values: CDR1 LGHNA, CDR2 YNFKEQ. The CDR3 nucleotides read TGTGCCGGCAGCCAGTTAGCCACAGATACGCAGTATTTT. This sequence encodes CAGSQLATDTQYF.

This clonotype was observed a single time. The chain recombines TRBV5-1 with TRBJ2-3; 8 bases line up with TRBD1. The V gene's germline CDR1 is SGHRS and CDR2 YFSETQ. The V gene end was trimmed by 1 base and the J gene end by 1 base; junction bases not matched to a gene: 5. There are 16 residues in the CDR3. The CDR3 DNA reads TGCGCCAGCAGCTTGTTGAGGGACAGGCGCACAGATACGCAGTATTTT. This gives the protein CASSLLRDRRTDTQYF.

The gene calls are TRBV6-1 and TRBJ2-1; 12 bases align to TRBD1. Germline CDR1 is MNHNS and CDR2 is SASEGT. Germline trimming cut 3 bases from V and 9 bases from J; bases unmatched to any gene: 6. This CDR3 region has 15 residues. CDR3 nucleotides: TGTGCCAGCAGTGACCCGGGACAGGGGGCGATTGAGCAGTTCTTC. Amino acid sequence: CASSDPGQGAIEQFF.

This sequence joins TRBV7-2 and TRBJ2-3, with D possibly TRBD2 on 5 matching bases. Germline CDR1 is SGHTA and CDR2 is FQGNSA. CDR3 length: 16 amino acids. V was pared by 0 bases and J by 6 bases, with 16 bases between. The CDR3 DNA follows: TGTGCCAGCAGCTTAGCTCCTTGGAGGTCCGCGGATACGCAGTATTTT. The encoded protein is CASSLAPWRSADTQYF.

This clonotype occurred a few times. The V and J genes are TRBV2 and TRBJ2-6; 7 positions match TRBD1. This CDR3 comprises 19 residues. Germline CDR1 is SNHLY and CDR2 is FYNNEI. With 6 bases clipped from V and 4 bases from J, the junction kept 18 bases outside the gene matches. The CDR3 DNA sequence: TGTGCCAGCAGCGCCTTACAGGGGTTTACTTGGGAGGGGGCCAACGTCCTGACTTTC. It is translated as CASSALQGFTWEGANVLTF.

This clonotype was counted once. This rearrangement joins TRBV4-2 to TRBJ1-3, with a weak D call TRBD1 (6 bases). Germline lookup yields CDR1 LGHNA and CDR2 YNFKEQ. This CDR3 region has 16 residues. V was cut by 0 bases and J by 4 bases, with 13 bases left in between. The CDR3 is CASSQDPGGLGNTIYF. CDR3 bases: TGTGCCAGCAGCCAAGATCCGGGGGGCCTAGGAAACACCATATATTTT.

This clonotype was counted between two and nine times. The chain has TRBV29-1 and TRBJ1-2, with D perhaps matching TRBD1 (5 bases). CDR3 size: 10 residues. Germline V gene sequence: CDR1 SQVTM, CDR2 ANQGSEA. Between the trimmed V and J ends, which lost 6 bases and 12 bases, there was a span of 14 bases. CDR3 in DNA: TGCAGCGTGGCGACGGGGCCCGACACCTTC. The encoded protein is CSVATGPDTF.

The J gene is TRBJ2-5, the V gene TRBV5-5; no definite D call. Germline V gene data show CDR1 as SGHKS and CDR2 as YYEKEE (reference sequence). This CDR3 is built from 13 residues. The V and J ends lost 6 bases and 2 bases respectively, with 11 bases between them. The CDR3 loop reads CASTPTLQETQYF. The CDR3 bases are TGTGCCAGCACTCCGACCCTACAAGAGACCCAGTACTTC. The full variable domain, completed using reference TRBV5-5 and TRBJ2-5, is DAGVTQSPTHLIKTRGQQVTLRCSPISGHKSVSWYQQVLGQGPQFIFQYYEKEERGRGNFPDRFSARQFPNYSSELNVNALLLGDSALYLCASTPTLQETQYFGPGTRLLVL.

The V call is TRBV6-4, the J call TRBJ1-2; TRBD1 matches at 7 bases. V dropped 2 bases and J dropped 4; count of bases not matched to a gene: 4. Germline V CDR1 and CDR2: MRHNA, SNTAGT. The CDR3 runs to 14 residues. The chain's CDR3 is CASSDRGRGYGYTF. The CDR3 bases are TGTGCCAGCAGTGACAGGGGGCGCGGCTATGGCTACACCTTC.

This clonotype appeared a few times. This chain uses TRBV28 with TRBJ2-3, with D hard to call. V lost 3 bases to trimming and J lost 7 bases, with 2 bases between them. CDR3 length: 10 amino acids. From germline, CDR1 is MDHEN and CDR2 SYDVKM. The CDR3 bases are TGTGCCAGCAGTTTTAATACGCAGTATTTT. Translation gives CASSFNTQYF.

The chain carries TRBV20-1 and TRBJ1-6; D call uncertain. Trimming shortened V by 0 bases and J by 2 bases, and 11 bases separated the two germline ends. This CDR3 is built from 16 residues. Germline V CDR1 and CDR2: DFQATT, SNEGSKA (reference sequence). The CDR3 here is CSARESSKPYNSPLHF. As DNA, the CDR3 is TGCAGTGCTAGAGAATCATCCAAGCCCTATAATTCACCCCTCCACTTT.

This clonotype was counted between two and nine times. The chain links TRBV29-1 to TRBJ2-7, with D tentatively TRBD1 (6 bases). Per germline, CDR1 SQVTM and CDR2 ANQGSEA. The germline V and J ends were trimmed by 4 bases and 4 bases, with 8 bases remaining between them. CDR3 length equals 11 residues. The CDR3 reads CSVVQGYEQYV. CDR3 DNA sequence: TGCAGCGTTGTACAGGGATACGAGCAGTACGTC.

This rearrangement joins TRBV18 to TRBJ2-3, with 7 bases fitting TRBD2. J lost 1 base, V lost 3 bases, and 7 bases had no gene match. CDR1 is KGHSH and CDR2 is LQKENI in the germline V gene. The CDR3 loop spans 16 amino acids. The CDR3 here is CASSPRRGEGTDTQYF. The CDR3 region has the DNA TGTGCCAGCTCACCGCGACGGGGGGAGGGCACAGATACGCAGTATTTT.

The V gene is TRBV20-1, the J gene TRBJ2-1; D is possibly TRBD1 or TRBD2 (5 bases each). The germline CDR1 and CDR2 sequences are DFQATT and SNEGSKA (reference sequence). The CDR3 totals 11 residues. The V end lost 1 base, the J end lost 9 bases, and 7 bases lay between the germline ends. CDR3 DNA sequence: TGCAGTGCTAGAGGGGACGGTGAGCAGTTCTTC. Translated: CSARGDGEQFF.

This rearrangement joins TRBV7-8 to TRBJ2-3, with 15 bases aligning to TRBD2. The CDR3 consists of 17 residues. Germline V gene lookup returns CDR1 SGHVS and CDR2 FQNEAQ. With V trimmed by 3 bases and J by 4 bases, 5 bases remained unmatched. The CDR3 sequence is CASSFGLAGGSADTQYF. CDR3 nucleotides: TGTGCCAGCAGCTTTGGACTAGCGGGGGGGAGTGCAGATACGCAGTATTTT.

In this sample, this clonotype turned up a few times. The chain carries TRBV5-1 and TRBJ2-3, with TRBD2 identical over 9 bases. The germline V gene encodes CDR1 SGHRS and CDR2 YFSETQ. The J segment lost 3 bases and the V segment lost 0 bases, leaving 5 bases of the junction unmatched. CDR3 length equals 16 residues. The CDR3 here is CASSLAGSGGTDTQYF. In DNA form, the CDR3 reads TGCGCCAGCAGCTTGGCTGGTAGCGGGGGAACAGATACGCAGTATTTT.

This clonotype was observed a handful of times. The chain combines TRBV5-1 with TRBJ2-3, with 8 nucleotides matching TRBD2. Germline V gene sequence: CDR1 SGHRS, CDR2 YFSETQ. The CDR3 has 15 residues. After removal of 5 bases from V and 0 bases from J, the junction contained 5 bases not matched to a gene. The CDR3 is CASRFSGTSTDTQYF. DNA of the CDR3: TGCGCCAGCAGATTTAGCGGGACGAGCACAGATACGCAGTATTTT.

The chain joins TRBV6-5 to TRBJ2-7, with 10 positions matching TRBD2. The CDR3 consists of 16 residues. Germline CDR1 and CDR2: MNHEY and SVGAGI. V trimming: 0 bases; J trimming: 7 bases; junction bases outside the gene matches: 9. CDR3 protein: CASSYSQVAGGGEQYF. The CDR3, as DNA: TGTGCCAGCAGTTACTCCCAGGTAGCGGGGGGAGGAGAGCAGTACTTC.

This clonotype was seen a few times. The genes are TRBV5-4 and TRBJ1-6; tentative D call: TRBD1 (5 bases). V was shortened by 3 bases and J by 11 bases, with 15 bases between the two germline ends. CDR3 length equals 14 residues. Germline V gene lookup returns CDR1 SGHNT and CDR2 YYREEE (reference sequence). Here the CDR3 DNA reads TGTGCCAGCAGCTCCCAGGGAATGAGGACACCCCTCCACTTT. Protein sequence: CASSSQGMRTPLHF.

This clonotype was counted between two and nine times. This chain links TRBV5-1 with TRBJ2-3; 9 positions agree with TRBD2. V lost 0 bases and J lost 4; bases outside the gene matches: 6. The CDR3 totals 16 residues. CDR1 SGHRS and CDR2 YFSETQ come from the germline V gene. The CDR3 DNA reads TGCGCCAGCAGCTTGGAGGTGGCGGGGGGGGCAGATACGCAGTATTTT. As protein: CASSLEVAGGADTQYF.

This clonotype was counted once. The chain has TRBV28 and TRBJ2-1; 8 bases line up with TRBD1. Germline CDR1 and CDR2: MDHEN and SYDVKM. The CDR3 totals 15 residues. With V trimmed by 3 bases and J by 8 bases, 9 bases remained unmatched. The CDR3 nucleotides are TGTGCCAGCAGTTTCTTGGACAGGGAGTTGCATGAGCAGTTCTTC. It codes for CASSFLDRELHEQFF. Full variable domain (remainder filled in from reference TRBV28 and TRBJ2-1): DVKVTQSSRYLVKRTGEKVFLECVQDMDHENMFWYRQDPGLGLRLIYFSYDVKMKEKGDIPEGYSVSREKKERFSLILESASTNQTSMYLCASSFLDRELHEQFFGPGTRLTVL.

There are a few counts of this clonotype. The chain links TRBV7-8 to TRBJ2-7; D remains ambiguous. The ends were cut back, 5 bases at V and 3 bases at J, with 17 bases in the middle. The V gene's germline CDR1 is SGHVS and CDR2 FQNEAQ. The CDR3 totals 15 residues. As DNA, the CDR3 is TGTGCCAGCAGCCGAGGCCCCATGATGAACTACGAGCAGTACGTC. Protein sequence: CASSRGPMMNYEQYV.

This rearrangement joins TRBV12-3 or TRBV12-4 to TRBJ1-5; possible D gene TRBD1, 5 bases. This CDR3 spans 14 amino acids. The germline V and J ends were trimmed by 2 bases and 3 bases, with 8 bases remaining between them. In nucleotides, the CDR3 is TGTGCCAGCAGTTTAAGCAGGGTCAATCAGCCCCAGCATTTT. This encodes CASSLSRVNQPQHF.